A single T cell receptor beta chain is shown here with its context. Its target antigen remains unknown. No qualities accompany the bases; no much larger clone lies one base away. The cohort comprised fewer than 700 healthy bone marrow donors. Cohort members were all nominally healthy when sampled, although unrecorded immune exposures were likely present. The donor tested CMV seropositive, placing the donor among the approximately 310 seropositive members of the cohort. A peripheral blood sample was provided by each donor, and peripheral blood mononuclear cells were used for TCR beta sequencing. Genomic DNA was extracted from the blood cell samples with the Qiagen DNeasy Blood Extraction Kit. V and J are trimmed by 3 bases and 9 bases, and the gene matches miss 5 bases of the junction. CDR1 and CDR2 are read off the germline V gene (reference sequence) as SEHNR and FQNEAQ. Its CDR3 holds 13 amino acids, cysteine through phenylalanine. The entry retains the CDR3 DNA only, 39 bases that are in frame from base 1.

This sample was included in a study of cytomegalovirus exposure and HLA in healthy donors (dated by TCRdb to 2016 to 2017). As for the study more broadly: According to an earlier analysis of 587 of the donors, 150 million to 200 million T cells yielded some 110 million unique TCR beta sequences and more than 250 Gb of sequence data. The study combined high-throughput TCR immunosequencing, statistical association of individual TCRs with disease status, and machine learning to predict cytomegalovirus infection status. An earlier analysis of fewer than 750 of the donors used high-throughput TCR beta sequencing to judge whether each TCR beta V gene segment behaved as functional or pseudogenic. Roughly five DR-DQ haplotypes were handled as single units for association and clustering because linkage in the cohort was strong. The number of donors typed differed by locus, with roughly 629-640 for A, B, C, DRB1 and DQB1, around 500 for DQA1, 600 to 610 for DPA1, and around 450 for DPB1. Along with the approximately 670-subject first cohort, a separate validation cohort of over a hundred different subjects was used. The T cell repertoires of under 750 subjects were profiled by immunosequencing and related to cytomegalovirus serostatus. The genetic ancestry cluster associated with self-reported Caucasian donors included approximately 85% of the 300 to 400 genotyped donors. Both class I and class II loci were covered by HLA typing, at four-digit resolution. A later analysis re-examined previously published TCR beta repertoires from roughly 650 donors and added high-resolution HLA genotyping to investigate patterns of TCR occurrence. An early release covering roughly 600 HLA-typed donors comprised about 300 gigabases of sequencing data and around 86 million unique TCR sequences. Donor age, sex, ethnicity and CMV serostatus were collected together with the repertoire data. The aim of the study was to test whether cataloging public T cell receptors could identify signatures of past pathogen exposure. In the later analysis, no new phenotypic data were used to find candidate immune exposures; instead, reliance was placed on TCR beta sequences and their occurrence across donors. Genome-wide SNP genotypes for about 55% of the 666 donors were used in a later genetic analysis, which treated that subset as a discovery cohort. Every repertoire in the discovery cohort had been generated on one and the same sequencing platform. Across 398 genotyped donors of the cohort, an average of approximately 240,000 unique TCR beta nucleotide sequences per donor were sequenced, and roughly 20% of those sequences were non-productive.

Broader findings and caveats from the paper: The 87-base-pair reads could not distinguish some IMGT-functional V segments, including TRBV6-2 and TRBV6-3, so those segments were excluded. A further reported finding was that TCR beta sequences accurately predicted the HLA-A and HLA-B alleles for most subjects in the first cohort. A few of the identified cytomegalovirus-associated TCR beta chains were confirmed in vitro to be specific for cytomegalovirus antigens. Correlated functional status among segregating V segments might be attributable to linkage disequilibrium, but an unknown experimental factor could not be ruled out. According to the authors, the approach could potentially be generalized to other disease states and immunological phenotypes. Several of the top co-occurrence clusters appeared to be linked to parvovirus B19, influenza, CMV and Epstein-Barr virus, according to a later analysis. While some public TCRs were present in many individuals, most TCR sequences turned up only very rarely across donors. In a later analysis, the rate of TCR association differed among HLA loci, with DRB1 alleles having the most associated TCRs and HLA-C alleles having the fewest. The only immune exposure information available for the cohort was CMV serostatus. A later analysis found that most CMV-associated TCR beta chains appeared HLA-restricted, with HLA associations seemingly driven largely by CMV exposure. HLA typing was unavailable for some donors at each locus, so association tests used only the typed subset. A total of 164 TCR beta chains were listed by the study as associated with cytomegalovirus. Compared with equally common non-associated chains, HLA-associated TCR beta chains in a later analysis were more clonally expanded and had lower generation probabilities. Cytomegalovirus status was reported to be diagnosed by the classifier with high specificity and sensitivity in both the original and validation cohorts. A later genetic analysis reported fewer N-insertions in productive TCRs among donors in an Asian-associated ancestry cluster than the approximately 670-donor mean. Sequencing depth was assumed to be roughly uniform across donors in the presence/absence analyses, though that assumption may not hold. V-gene and J-gene trimming of TCR beta chains was associated with a missense DCLRE1C variant in a later genetic analysis, and the association was replicated in an independent cohort. In an earlier analysis of 587 of the donors, most TCR beta V segments appeared in productive rearrangements about 87% or about 30% of the time, broadly matching IMGT annotations. At a false discovery rate of 0.05, a later analysis linked about 16,000 TCR beta sequences to specific HLA alleles. Because counts were too low, about 17 rarely observed V segments, including chromosome 9 orphons, were excluded from the earlier analysis of several hundred of the donors. The cohort was sequenced for TCR beta chains only, and without alpha or paired-chain data the features that could be detected were limited. A cluster of highly shared sequence variants was judged likely to be a technical artifact of the sequencing pipeline. When HLA alleles, especially DR and DQ, strongly co-occurred, attributing TCR associations to individual alleles was difficult.

Library method: the immunoSEQ multiplex PCR assay. The multiplex PCR relied on a mix of 60 forward primers for TCR Vbeta segments and 13 reverse primers for TCR Jbeta segments. The CDR3 region of rearranged TCR beta genes was amplified from genomic DNA by a multiplex PCR assay. On the Illumina HiSeq System, the amplified TCR beta libraries were sequenced as 87-base-pair reads. Per the source publication's procedure: A later analysis tallied roughly 80 million unique TCR beta chains across the 666 repertoires, and approximately 11 million of those chains were shared by two or more donors. To remove PCR and sequencing errors, raw reads were error-corrected and collapsed into unique sequences using a nearest-neighbor algorithm that merged closely related sequences. V, D and J gene segments were assigned by aligning CDR3 sequences to IMGT reference sequences. Each retained sequence needed at least a six-nucleotide match to both a V gene segment and a J gene segment. Rearrangements were called productive when the CDR3 lacked stop codons and stayed in frame with V and J; all others were non-productive. CDR3 was defined according to IMGT convention as the region running from the second conserved V-encoded cysteine to the conserved J-encoded phenylalanine. In an earlier analysis of around 540 of the donors, sequences lacking an unambiguous match to a single V gene segment were excluded. An earlier analysis of 587 of the donors called V segments functional above 56.7% productive rearrangements and segregating when the between-donor standard deviation exceeded 5%. A statistical classification framework was built for diagnosing cytomegalovirus status from the catalog of TCR beta chain sequences. A later analysis assigned V and J genes by comparing TCR nucleotide sequences with IMGT/GENE-DB human TR gene sequences. In a later analysis, CDR3 sequences and most-parsimonious VDJ recombination scenarios were assigned using the TCRdist pipeline. A later analysis defined each TCR beta chain by its CDR3 amino acid sequence plus V-gene family, and excluded reads lacking a unique V-gene family. To address suspected cross-contamination and a sequencing artifact, a later analysis removed 550 to 750 highly shared, low-generation-probability nucleotide sequences. In a later analysis, a clonal expansion index for each public chain was calculated from normalized within-repertoire ranks of inferred template counts. Generation probabilities in a later analysis came from a VDJ recombination model fitted to out-of-frame rearrangements, and those results were checked against IGoR. Hypergeometric tests were used in a later analysis to score TCR-TCR, TCR-HLA and TCR-CMV co-occurrence, with a repertoire-size bias correction applied to the TCR pairs. A later analysis estimated false discovery rates by permuting HLA or CMV assignments 20 times. A later analysis grouped co-occurring TCRs with DBSCAN, adding TCRdist sequence similarity when clustering within HLA-allele-positive subsets. Repertoires with fewer than 30,000 or more than 120,000 public chains were left out of co-occurrence clustering, as were a handful of repertoires with anomalous nucleotide sharing. The table comes from immuneACCESS by way of TCRdb, which keeps in-frame sequences with V and J called. Part of the clones is missing from these tables; in studies checked, under half for an unresolved V gene and the rest for unknown reasons. V and J calls and clone size are as listed in that table; D and trimming were resolved from the DNA. Present in this sample are about 190,000 clones, 75% to 80% of which were seen just once. The ten largest clonotypes hold 2% to 2.5% of the sample.

The receptor comes from a woman in her 30s in good health and CMV-seropositive. Recombination joined TRBV7-9 with TRBJ1-5; 7 central nucleotides agree with TRBD1. Source material: PBMCs. Here the CDR3 is given as CASSLQGDGPQHF. The nucleotides are TGTGCCAGCAGCTTGCAGGGGGATGGGCCCCAGCATTTT.